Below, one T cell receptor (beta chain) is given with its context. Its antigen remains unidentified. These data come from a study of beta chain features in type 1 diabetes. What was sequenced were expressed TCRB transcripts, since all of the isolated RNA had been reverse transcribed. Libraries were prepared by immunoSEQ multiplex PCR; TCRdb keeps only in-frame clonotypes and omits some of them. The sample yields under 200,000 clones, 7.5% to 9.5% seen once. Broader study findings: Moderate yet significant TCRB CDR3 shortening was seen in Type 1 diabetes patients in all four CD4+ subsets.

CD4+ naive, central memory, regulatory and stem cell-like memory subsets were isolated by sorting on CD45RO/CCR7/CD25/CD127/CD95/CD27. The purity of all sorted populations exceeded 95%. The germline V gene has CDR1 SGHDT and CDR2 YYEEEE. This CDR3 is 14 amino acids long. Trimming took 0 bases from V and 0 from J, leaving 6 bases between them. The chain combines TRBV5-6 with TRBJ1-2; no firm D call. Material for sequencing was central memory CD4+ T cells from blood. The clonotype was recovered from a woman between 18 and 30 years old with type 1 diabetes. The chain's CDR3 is CASSLGATNYGYTF. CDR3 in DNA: TGTGCCAGCAGCTTGGGCGCTACTAACTATGGCTACACCTTC.